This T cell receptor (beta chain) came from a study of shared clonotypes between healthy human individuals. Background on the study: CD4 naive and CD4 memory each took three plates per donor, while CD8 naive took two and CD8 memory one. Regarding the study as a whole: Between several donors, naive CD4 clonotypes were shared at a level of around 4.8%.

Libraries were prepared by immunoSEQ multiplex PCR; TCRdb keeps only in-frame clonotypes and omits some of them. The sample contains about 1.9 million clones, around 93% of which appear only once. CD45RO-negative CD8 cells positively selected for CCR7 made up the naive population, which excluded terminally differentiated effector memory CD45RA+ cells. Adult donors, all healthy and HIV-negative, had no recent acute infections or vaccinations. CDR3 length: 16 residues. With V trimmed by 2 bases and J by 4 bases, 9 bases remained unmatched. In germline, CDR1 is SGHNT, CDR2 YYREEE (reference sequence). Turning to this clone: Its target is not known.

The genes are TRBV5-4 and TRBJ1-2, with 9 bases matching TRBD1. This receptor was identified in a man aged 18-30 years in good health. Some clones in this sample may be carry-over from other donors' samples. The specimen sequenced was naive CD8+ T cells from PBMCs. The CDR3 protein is CASSLGPTGGPYGYTF. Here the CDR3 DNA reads TGTGCCAGCAGCTTAGGGCCGACAGGGGGACCCTATGGCTACACCTTC. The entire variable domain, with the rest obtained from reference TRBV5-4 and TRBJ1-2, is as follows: ETGVTQSPTHLIKTRGQQVTLRCSSQSGHNTVSWYQQALGQGPQFIFQYYREEENGRGNFPPRFSGLQFPNYSSELNVNALELDDSALYLCASSLGPTGGPYGYTFGSGTRLTVV.